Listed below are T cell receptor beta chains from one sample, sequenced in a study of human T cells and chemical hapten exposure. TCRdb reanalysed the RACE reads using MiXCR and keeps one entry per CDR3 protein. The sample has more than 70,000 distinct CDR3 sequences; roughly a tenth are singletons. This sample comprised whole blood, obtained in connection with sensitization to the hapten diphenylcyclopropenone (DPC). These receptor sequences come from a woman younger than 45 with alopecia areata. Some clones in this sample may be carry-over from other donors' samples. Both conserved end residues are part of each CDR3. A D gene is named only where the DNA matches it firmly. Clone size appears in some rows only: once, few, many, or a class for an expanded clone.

cdr3_nt: TGTGCCAGCTCTCTTGCGGGACTCCAAGTCACAGATACGCAGTATTTT
cdr3_aa: CASSLAGLQVTDTQYF
d_call: -
clone_size: few
v_call: TRBV18
cdr3_length: 16
j_call: TRBJ2-3

cdr3_nt: TGCAGTGCCCAGCAGGGCGGATTAGCCAAAAACATTCAGTACTTC
cdr3_aa: CSAQQGGLAKNIQYF
d_call: -
clone_size: many
v_call: TRBV20-1
cdr3_length: 15
j_call: TRBJ2-4

cdr3_nt: TGCAGCGTAATATCCGGGACTAGCTCGATTGCGCAGTATTTT
cdr3_aa: CSVISGTSSIAQYF
d_call: TRBD2
clone_size: many
v_call: TRBV29-1
cdr3_length: 14
j_call: TRBJ2-3

cdr3_nt: TGTGCCAGCAGCCCCCAGGCCAAAAACATTCAGTACTTC
cdr3_aa: CASSPQAKNIQYF
d_call: -
clone_size: many
v_call: TRBV6-5
cdr3_length: 13
j_call: TRBJ2-4

cdr3_nt: TGTGCCAGCAGTTGGGACGGCGGCACAGATACGCAGTATTTT
cdr3_aa: CASSWDGGTDTQYF
d_call: -
clone_size: many
v_call: TRBV27
cdr3_length: 14
j_call: TRBJ2-3

cdr3_nt: TGTGCCAGTAGTATAGGGGCAGCTTATAGCAATCAGCCCCAGCATTTT
cdr3_aa: CASSIGAAYSNQPQHF
d_call: -
clone_size: many
v_call: TRBV19
cdr3_length: 16
j_call: TRBJ1-5

cdr3_nt: TGTGCCAGCAGTTCGAGCGGATCCAACTACAATGAGCAGTTCTTC
cdr3_aa: CASSSSGSNYNEQFF
d_call: -
clone_size: -
v_call: TRBV28
cdr3_length: 15
j_call: TRBJ2-1

cdr3_nt: TGTGCCAGCGGAACAGGCAACACCGGGGAGCTGTTTTTT
cdr3_aa: CASGTGNTGELFF
d_call: -
clone_size: -
v_call: TRBV3-1
cdr3_length: 13
j_call: TRBJ2-2

cdr3_nt: TGTGCCAGCAGCGTAGCTCGGGTGCGGGAGGCTAAATACGAGCAGTACTTC
cdr3_aa: CASSVARVREAKYEQYF
d_call: TRBD2
clone_size: many
v_call: TRBV9
cdr3_length: 17
j_call: TRBJ2-7

cdr3_nt: TGTGCCAGTAGTCCTAGACTAGCGGGGGGAGAGACCCAGTACTTC
cdr3_aa: CASSPRLAGGETQYF
d_call: TRBD2
clone_size: -
v_call: TRBV19
cdr3_length: 15
j_call: TRBJ2-5

cdr3_nt: TGTGCAAGTCGCCGTTACTCAGGGGGCGGTTATGCGAACACCGGGGAGCTGTTTTTT
cdr3_aa: CASRRYSGGGYANTGELFF
d_call: -
clone_size: few
v_call: TRBV12-2
cdr3_length: 19
j_call: TRBJ2-2

cdr3_nt: TGTGCCAGCAGCCACTACGGGACAGGGTTGTATAACACCATATATTTT
cdr3_aa: CASSHYGTGLYNTIYF
d_call: TRBD1
clone_size: -
v_call: TRBV3-1
cdr3_length: 16
j_call: TRBJ1-3

cdr3_nt: TGCAGTGCTAGAGCCAGCGGGAGTGGGGACAATGAGCAGTTCTTC
cdr3_aa: CSARASGSGDNEQFF
d_call: TRBD2
clone_size: many
v_call: TRBV20-1
cdr3_length: 15
j_call: TRBJ2-1

cdr3_nt: TGTGCCAGCAGCGACGGACAGGGGGCGGTGGAAGATACGCAGTATTTT
cdr3_aa: CASSDGQGAVEDTQYF
d_call: TRBD1
clone_size: -
v_call: TRBV7-9
cdr3_length: 16
j_call: TRBJ2-3

cdr3_nt: TGTGCCAGCAGTTTAAGTAGCGGAGCTATAGATGAGCAGTTCTTC
cdr3_aa: CASSLSSGAIDEQFF
d_call: -
clone_size: few
v_call: TRBV27
cdr3_length: 15
j_call: TRBJ2-1

cdr3_nt: TGTGCCAGCAGTTTACAGGGAAATGAGCAGTTCTTC
cdr3_aa: CASSLQGNEQFF
d_call: -
clone_size: many
v_call: TRBV27
cdr3_length: 12
j_call: TRBJ2-1

cdr3_nt: TGTGCCAGCGGCCCTTCCCAAGGAAAACTGTTTTTT
cdr3_aa: CASGPSQGKLFF
d_call: -
clone_size: many
v_call: TRBV12-3/TRBV12-4
cdr3_length: 12
j_call: TRBJ1-4

cdr3_nt: TGTGCCAGCAGCCGGGACTATTCGGGGGACGAGCAGTACTTC
cdr3_aa: CASSRDYSGDEQYF
d_call: TRBD2
clone_size: many
v_call: TRBV7-9
cdr3_length: 14
j_call: TRBJ2-7

cdr3_nt: TGCGCCAGCAGCCAAGATGGTATGGGGACTACCACAGATACGCAGTATTTT
cdr3_aa: CASSQDGMGTTTDTQYF
d_call: TRBD2
clone_size: -
v_call: TRBV4-1
cdr3_length: 17
j_call: TRBJ2-3

cdr3_nt: TGTGCCAGCACCCGCTACACTGAAGCTTTCTTT
cdr3_aa: CASTRYTEAFF
d_call: -
clone_size: -
v_call: TRBV28
cdr3_length: 11
j_call: TRBJ1-1

cdr3_nt: TGTGCCAGCAGTGTGGCGGGGAGTGGCGATGAAAAACTGTTTTTT
cdr3_aa: CASSVAGSGDEKLFF
d_call: -
clone_size: few
v_call: TRBV25-1
cdr3_length: 15
j_call: TRBJ1-4

cdr3_nt: TGTGCCAGCAGTTACTCTGGCCAGAGCTCCTACAATGAGCAGTTCTTC
cdr3_aa: CASSYSGQSSYNEQFF
d_call: -
clone_size: many
v_call: TRBV6-5
cdr3_length: 16
j_call: TRBJ2-1

cdr3_nt: TGTGCCAGCAGAGGGCAGGCTGCTGAAAAACTGTTTTTT
cdr3_aa: CASRGQAAEKLFF
d_call: -
clone_size: -
v_call: TRBV7-2
cdr3_length: 13
j_call: TRBJ1-4

cdr3_nt: TGTGCCAGCAGTTCACTCTCCCAGTCTGATGGCTACACCTTC
cdr3_aa: CASSSLSQSDGYTF
d_call: -
clone_size: many
v_call: TRBV28
cdr3_length: 14
j_call: TRBJ1-2

cdr3_nt: TGTGCCAGCAGCCTTAGGCAAGCTGGAAACACCATATATTTT
cdr3_aa: CASSLRQAGNTIYF
d_call: -
clone_size: many
v_call: TRBV7-2
cdr3_length: 14
j_call: TRBJ1-3

cdr3_nt: TGTGCCAGCAGTCCTCGGACTAGCGGGGGTCCTTCCACCTACAATGAGCAGTTCTTC
cdr3_aa: CASSPRTSGGPSTYNEQFF
d_call: TRBD2
clone_size: few
v_call: TRBV12-3/TRBV12-4
cdr3_length: 19
j_call: TRBJ2-1

cdr3_nt: TGCAGTGCGGGGAACCCTAGGGGCACCTACAATGAGCAGTTCTTC
cdr3_aa: CSAGNPRGTYNEQFF
d_call: -
clone_size: -
v_call: TRBV20-1
cdr3_length: 15
j_call: TRBJ2-1

cdr3_nt: TGTGCCAGCAGCACCGGGACTCCGAACACTGAAGCTTTCTTT
cdr3_aa: CASSTGTPNTEAFF
d_call: -
clone_size: -
v_call: TRBV6-6
cdr3_length: 14
j_call: TRBJ1-1

cdr3_nt: TGCAGTGCTAGGCCCAGGGGAGTAGACTATGGCTACACCTTC
cdr3_aa: CSARPRGVDYGYTF
d_call: -
clone_size: many
v_call: TRBV20-1
cdr3_length: 14
j_call: TRBJ1-2

cdr3_nt: TGCAGCGTCGACTTCTCGCGTTCCCAGTACTTC
cdr3_aa: CSVDFSRSQYF
d_call: -
clone_size: few
v_call: TRBV29-1
cdr3_length: 11
j_call: TRBJ2-5

cdr3_nt: TGTGCCAGCAGTCCCCAAATGGGCGTCACCTACGAGCAGTACTTC
cdr3_aa: CASSPQMGVTYEQYF
d_call: -
clone_size: -
v_call: TRBV28
cdr3_length: 15
j_call: TRBJ2-7

cdr3_nt: TGTGCCAGCAAGCCGACGGGGTACACAGATACGCAGTATTTT
cdr3_aa: CASKPTGYTDTQYF
d_call: -
clone_size: few
v_call: TRBV27
cdr3_length: 14
j_call: TRBJ2-3